The TCR beta chain under discussion was sequenced for a study of cytomegalovirus exposure and HLA in healthy donors. The CDR3 loop spans 16 amino acids. V shed 0 bases and J 7 bases; nucleotides not matched to a gene: 10. The germline V gene encodes CDR1 SGHRS and CDR2 YFSETQ. The study, taken as a whole, reports: Presence/absence analyses assumed roughly uniform sequencing depth across donors. Available immune exposure information covered CMV serostatus only. Follow-up analysis later connected one missense variant in DCLRE1C with trimming of TCR beta V- and J-genes.

In the PCR, 60 Vbeta and 13 Jbeta primers were used. Produced via immunoSEQ multiplex PCR; TCRdb's table is partial and in-frame only. The repertoire holds 90,000 to 95,000 clones, more than 70% seen once, with around 2% in the top ten. Regarding this clone: The antigen remains unidentified.

The sequence came from a man aged 18 to 29 in good health and CMV-seronegative. Sequencing input: PBMCs. The chain couples TRBV5-1 to TRBJ2-3; TRBD1 matches 8 bases. The CDR3 sequence: CASSLGQGNGQNTQYF. The CDR3 bases are TGCGCCAGCAGCTTGGGACAGGGGAATGGGCAAAATACGCAGTATTTT. Based on the CDR3 plus reference TRBV5-1 and TRBJ2-3, the full variable domain is KAGVTQTPRYLIKTRGQQVTLSCSPISGHRSVSWYQQTPGQGLQFLFEYFSETQRNKGNFPGRFSGRQFSNSRSEMNVSTLELGDSALYLCASSLGQGNGQNTQYFGPGTRLTVL.